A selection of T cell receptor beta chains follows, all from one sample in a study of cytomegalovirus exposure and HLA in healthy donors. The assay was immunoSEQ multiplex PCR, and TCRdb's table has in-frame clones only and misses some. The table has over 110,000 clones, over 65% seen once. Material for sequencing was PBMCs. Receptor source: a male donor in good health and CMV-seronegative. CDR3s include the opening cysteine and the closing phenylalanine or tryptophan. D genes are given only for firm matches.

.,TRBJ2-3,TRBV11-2,CASRPNQGTEVHTQYF,TGTGCCAGCAGACCTAATCAGGGGACGGAGGTTCATACGCAGTATTTT
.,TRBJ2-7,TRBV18,CASSPGGGGYYEQYF,TGTGCCAGCTCACCAGGAGGGGGCGGATACTACGAGCAGTACTTC
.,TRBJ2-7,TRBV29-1,CSVEMLRLNSYEQYF,TGCAGCGTTGAGATGCTCAGACTAAACTCCTACGAGCAGTACTTC
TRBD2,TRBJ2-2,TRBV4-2,CASSRLAGDTGELFF,TGTGCCAGCAGCCGACTAGCGGGAGACACCGGGGAGCTGTTTTTT
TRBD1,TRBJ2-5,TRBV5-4,CASREGQGQETQYF,TGTGCCAGCAGGGAGGGACAGGGACAAGAGACCCAGTACTTC
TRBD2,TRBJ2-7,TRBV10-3,CATGLAGVEQYF,TGTGCCACTGGACTAGCGGGAGTCGAGCAGTACTTC
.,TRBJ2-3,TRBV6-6,CASSPPSGDTQYF,TGTGCCAGCAGTCCCCCGAGTGGAGATACGCAGTATTTT
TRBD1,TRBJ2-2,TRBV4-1,CASSQGQGNTGELFF,TGCGCCAGCAGCCAAGGACAGGGGAACACCGGGGAGCTGTTTTTT
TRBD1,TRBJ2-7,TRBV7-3,CASSLAPGQGVQQYF,TGTGCCAGCAGCTTAGCACCGGGACAGGGGGTACAGCAGTACTTC
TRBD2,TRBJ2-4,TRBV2,CASTGTSELDRNIQYF,TGTGCCAGCACTGGGACTAGCGAACTCGATCGGAACATTCAGTACTTC
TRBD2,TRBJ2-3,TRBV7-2,CASSETSGVDTQYF,TGTGCCAGCAGCGAGACTAGCGGGGTGGATACGCAGTATTTT